Presented here are 9 T cell receptor beta chains from one specimen sequenced in a study of cytomegalovirus exposure and HLA in healthy donors. PCR amplification relied on 60 Vbeta primers (plus 13 Jbeta primers). Measured with immunoSEQ multiplex PCR; TCRdb has only the in-frame clones, and not every one. The repertoire holds under 150,000 clones, with more than 75% as singletons. What was sequenced was PBMCs. The receptor source for this set is a male donor in good health and CMV-seronegative.

The chain combines TRBV9 with TRBJ1-2, with no clear D. V lost 4 bases to trimming and J lost 4 bases, with 11 bases between them. Germline CDR1 reads SGDLS; CDR2 reads YYNGEE. The CDR3 contains 13 residues. The CDR3 here is CASSFGPSYGYTF. The CDR3 DNA follows: TGTGCCAGCAGCTTTGGGCCTTCCTATGGCTACACCTTC.

This chain joins TRBV19 and TRBJ1-5; perhaps TRBD1 as D (6 bases). CDR1 and CDR2 from the germline V gene are LNHDA and SQIVND (reference sequence). V was cut by 5 bases and J by 0 bases, with 17 bases left in between. The CDR3 has 17 residues. CDR3 sequence (DNA): TGTGCCAGTAGTTTTTGGGACAACGAATATAGCAATCAGCCCCAGCATTTT. Amino acids: CASSFWDNEYSNQPQHF.

This rearrangement joins TRBV6-1 to TRBJ1-2; TRBD1 is a possible D gene (5 bases). The CDR3 sequence is 15 residues long. Germline-derived CDR1 and CDR2 are MNHNS and SASEGT. Trimming removed 1 base from V and 0 bases from J, with 9 bases in between. The CDR3, as DNA: TGTGCCAGCAGTGAAGGTAGACAGACTAACTATGGCTACACCTTC. Translation: CASSEGRQTNYGYTF.

This clone was observed a few times. This chain links TRBV6-5 with TRBJ1-1, with D unclear. This CDR3 contains 14 residues. V shed 6 bases and J shed 0 bases, with 11 bases lying between them. The germline V gene encodes CDR1 MNHEY and CDR2 SVGAGI. The CDR3 bases are TGTGCCAGCAGCCGGGTGGCGGTGAACACTGAAGCTTTCTTT. This translates into CASSRVAVNTEAFF.

J is TRBJ1-1 and V is TRBV13; 7 nucleotides line up with TRBD1. Germline values: CDR1 PRHDT, CDR2 FYEKMQ (reference sequence). The ends lost 5 bases at V and 0 bases at J; junction bases unmatched: 9. There are 16 residues in the CDR3. CDR3: CASSGGDSLMNTEAFF. The DNA for the CDR3 is TGTGCCAGCAGCGGAGGGGACAGCCTCATGAACACTGAAGCTTTCTTT. Full variable domain (missing parts from reference TRBV13 and TRBJ1-1): AAGVIQSPRHLIKEKRETATLKCYPIPRHDTVYWYQQGPGQDPQFLISFYEKMQSDKGSIPDRFSAQQFSDYHSELNMSSLELGDSALYFCASSGGDSLMNTEAFFGQGTRLTVV.

The CDR3 is CASSDRVLDGYTF. The CDR3 DNA sequence: TGTGCCAGTTCGGACAGGGTCCTCGATGGCTACACCTTC. The chain couples TRBV19 to TRBJ1-2; 8 nucleotides match TRBD1. The CDR3 extends over 13 amino acids. The J segment lost 6 bases and the V segment lost 8 bases, leaving 8 bases of the junction unmatched. The germline V gene encodes CDR1 LNHDA and CDR2 SQIVND (reference sequence). Together with reference TRBV19 and TRBJ1-2, the CDR3 gives the full variable domain: DGGITQSPKYLFRKEGQNVTLSCEQNLNHDAMYWYRQDPGQGLRLIYYSQIVNDFQKGDIAEGYSVSREKKESFPLTVTSAQKNPTAFYLCASSDRVLDGYTFGSGTRLTVV.

The V call is TRBV6-5, the J call TRBJ2-2, with 8 positions matching TRBD2. V lost 4 bases and J lost 2; bases outside the gene matches: 3. Germline V gene data show CDR1 as MNHEY and CDR2 as SVGAGI. The CDR3 has 15 residues. The CDR3: CASSFSGDNTGELFF. The CDR3 nucleotides are TGTGCCAGCAGTTTTAGCGGGGATAACACCGGGGAGCTGTTTTTT.

The table lists this clone with a few counts. J is TRBJ2-1 and V is TRBV6-4, with a tentative D call TRBD2 (7 bases). In germline, CDR1 is MRHNA, CDR2 SNTAGT. Trimming shortened V by 0 bases and J by 8 bases, and 14 bases separated the two germline ends. The CDR3 extends over 15 amino acids. The CDR3 reads CASSDSAGAIDEQFF. DNA for the CDR3: TGTGCCAGCAGTGACTCGGCGGGGGCAATCGATGAGCAGTTCTTC.

V usage is TRBV6-4 and J usage is TRBJ1-2; 7 nucleotides align to TRBD1. The CDR3 has 15 residues. Germline V lookup: CDR1 MRHNA, CDR2 SNTAGT. The V segment lost 5 bases and the J segment 6 bases; nucleotides outside the gene matches: 12. In DNA form, the CDR3 reads TGTGCCAGCAGTCGTACGGCCGGGACAGTGGATGGCTACACCTTC. This sequence encodes CASSRTAGTVDGYTF.